The 12 T cell receptor beta chains given below trace back to one sample, sequenced in a study of CD4+ T cells in melanoma (dated by TCRdb to between 2020 and 2023). Library preparation employed the immunoSEQ multiplex PCR assay. Entries here come from immuneACCESS through TCRdb and include only in-frame sequences with V and J called. Some clones fail to appear in such tables; in the studies checked, an unresolved V gene covers under half of the shortfall, and the cause of the remainder is unknown. The sample data list 15,000 to 20,000 clones, and roughly four fifths of these were observed just once. The top ten hold 9.5% to 15% of the sample. Material for sequencing was cells from a culture (not recorded whether cultured in vitro). These receptor sequences come from a human donor with melanoma.

This clone occurred once. This chain links TRBV6-6 with TRBJ1-2; 8 positions match TRBD1. Per germline, CDR1 MNHNY and CDR2 SVGAGI (reference sequence). This CDR3 spans 13 amino acids. V was clipped by 6 bases and J by 6 bases; unmatched bases: 6. CDR3 nucleotides: TGTGCCAGCAGCTTCCGACAGGGGCATGGCTACACCTTC. This gives the protein CASSFRQGHGYTF.

V gene TRBV9 combines with J gene TRBJ1-6, with a weak D call TRBD1 (6 bases). The CDR3 consists of 14 residues. Germline loops: CDR1 SGDLS, CDR2 YYNGEE. The ends were cut back, 6 bases at V and 6 bases at J, with 13 bases in the middle. CDR3 coding DNA: TGTGCCAGCACCTCTGCAGGGGTTAATTCACCCCTCCACTTT. It translates to CASTSAGVNSPLHF.

J is TRBJ2-1 and V is TRBV15; tentatively, D is TRBD1 (6 bases). Looked up from germline, CDR1 is LNHNV and CDR2 is YYDKDF (reference sequence). V lost 10 bases to trimming and J lost 5 bases, with 15 bases between them. CDR3 length equals 13 residues. CDR3 protein: CASTEGGNNEQFF. CDR3 coding DNA: TGTGCCAGCACCGAAGGGGGAAACAATGAGCAGTTCTTC.

This chain links TRBV4-1 with TRBJ1-5; D is unclear. Trimming left V 4 bases short and J 6 bases short, with 16 bases between. Germline V lookup: CDR1 MGHRA, CDR2 YSYEKL. The CDR3 contains 15 residues. The CDR3 sequence: CASSPGVPAGQPQHF. In DNA, the CDR3 is TGCGCCAGCAGCCCTGGGGTCCCGGCCGGTCAGCCCCAGCATTTT.

V usage is TRBV18 and J usage is TRBJ1-6; D possibly corresponds to TRBD1 (6 bases). The CDR3 covers 13 residues. V lost 4 bases and J 7 bases, leaving 8 bases between the germline ends. The germline V gene has CDR1 KGHSH and CDR2 LQKENI. This CDR3 is CASSLGQNSPLHF. The CDR3 bases are TGTGCCAGCTCACTAGGACAGAATTCACCCCTCCACTTT.

The rearrangement uses TRBV29-1 and TRBJ1-1; D is uncertain. This CDR3 is built from 12 residues. Germline CDR1 reads SQVTM; CDR2 reads ANQGSEA. Trimming removed 3 bases at V and 0 bases at J, with 5 bases between. In DNA form, the CDR3 reads TGCAGCGTTGATTCCATGAACACTGAAGCTTTCTTT. Protein: CSVDSMNTEAFF.

The J gene is TRBJ1-3, the V gene TRBV5-1; D is perhaps TRBD1 (6 bases). The V gene's germline CDR1 is SGHRS and CDR2 YFSETQ. The V and J ends lost 0 bases and 3 bases respectively, with 7 bases between them. The CDR3 is 14 amino acids. Here the CDR3 DNA reads TGCGCCAGCAGCTTGGAGGGGGTTGGAAACACCATATATTTT. This sequence encodes CASSLEGVGNTIYF.

The rearrangement joins TRBV7-6 to TRBJ2-5, with D possibly matching TRBD1 (5 bases). The V and J ends lost 1 base and 9 bases respectively, with 18 bases between them. The germline V gene has CDR1 SGHVS and CDR2 FNYEAQ. This CDR3 has 15 residues. CDR3 sequence (DNA): TGTGCCAGCAGCTTAGTGGGCGGTACCCAAGGGGCCCAGTACTTC. Translating it yields CASSLVGGTQGAQYF. The full variable domain, in which reference TRBV7-6 and TRBJ2-5 provide the parts outside the CDR3, is GAGVSQSPRYKVTKRGQDVALRCDPISGHVSLYWYRQALGQGPEFLTYFNYEAQQDKSGLPNDRFSAERPEGSISTLTIQRTEQRDSAMYRCASSLVGGTQGAQYFGPGTRLLVL.

The CDR3 loop reads CASSPLGTGKNYGYTF. The CDR3 nucleotides are TGTGCCAGCTCACCATTGGGGACAGGGAAGAACTATGGCTACACCTTC. The rearrangement joins TRBV18 to TRBJ1-2; 9 positions agree with TRBD1. Per the germline V gene, CDR1 is KGHSH and CDR2 is LQKENI. The CDR3 extends over 16 amino acids. The V gene end was trimmed by 2 bases and the J gene end by 2 bases; junction bases not matched to a gene: 6.

The chain is built from TRBV6-5 and TRBJ2-7; TRBD1 matches at 7 bases. The CDR3 sequence is 14 residues long. Losses at the gene ends were 5 bases for V and 3 bases for J; bases not matched to a gene: 7. Germline CDR1 reads MNHEY; CDR2 reads SVGAGI. CDR3 DNA: TGTGCCAGCAGTATGGGACAGTCCTTCTACGAGCAGTACTTC. The encoded protein is CASSMGQSFYEQYF.

This clone was seen once. The rearrangement uses TRBV6-6 and TRBJ2-6; a weak D match, TRBD2 (6 bases). Germline V gene data show CDR1 as MNHNY and CDR2 as SVGAGI (reference sequence). The CDR3 is made up of 16 amino acids. Trimming took 7 bases from V and 4 from J, leaving 17 bases between them. CDR3 sequence (DNA): TGTGCCAGCACCTTAGGTGGGGCGGGGGGGGCCAACGTCCTGACTTTC. As protein: CASTLGGAGGANVLTF.

J is TRBJ2-3 and V is TRBV6-1; weak D call: TRBD2 (5 bases). Germline V gene data show CDR1 as MNHNS and CDR2 as SASEGT. V was pared by 8 bases and J by 1 base, with 16 bases between. This CDR3 region has 15 residues. Here the CDR3 reads CASEIWAAGTDTQYF. DNA for the CDR3: TGTGCCAGCGAGATCTGGGCAGCGGGCACAGATACGCAGTATTTT.